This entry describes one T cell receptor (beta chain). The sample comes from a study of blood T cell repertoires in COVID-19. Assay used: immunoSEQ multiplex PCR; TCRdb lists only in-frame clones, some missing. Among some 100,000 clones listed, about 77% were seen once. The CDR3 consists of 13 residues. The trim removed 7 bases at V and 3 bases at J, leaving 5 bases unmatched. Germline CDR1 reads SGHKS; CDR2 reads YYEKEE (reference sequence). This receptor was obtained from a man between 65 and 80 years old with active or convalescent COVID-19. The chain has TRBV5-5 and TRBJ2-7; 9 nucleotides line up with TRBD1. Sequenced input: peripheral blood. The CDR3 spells CASAWTGDYEQYF. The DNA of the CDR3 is TGTGCCAGCGCCTGGACAGGGGACTACGAGCAGTACTTC.